One T cell receptor (beta chain) is described in this entry. Its antigen remains unknown. The table came from immunoSEQ multiplex PCR; TCRdb's copy has only in-frame clones and leaves some out. The repertoire holds about 130,000 clones, with approximately 90% as singletons. Pooled together were second doses at about 4 or about 12 weeks. This sample stems from a study of T cell responses to AZD1222 COVID-19 vaccine. Whole-study results and caveats: Repertoires were obtained only post-peak T cell response. The sample set comprised mostly white British donors with more females, and clonal diversity was possibly underestimated.

The sample here was peripheral blood, taken 28 days after the second AZD1222 dose. The clonotype originates from an adult who received the AZD1222 COVID-19 vaccine.

This CDR3 is CASSLGAGTVNDNEQFF. As DNA, the CDR3 is TGTGCCAGCAGCTTAGGAGCCGGGACAGTTAACGACAATGAGCAGTTCTTC. The rearrangement joins TRBV11-2 to TRBJ2-1; TRBD1 matches 7 bases. CDR1 and CDR2 (germline): SGHAT, FQNNGV. J lost 5 bases, V lost 1 base, and 11 bases had no gene match. The CDR3 sequence is 17 residues long.